This entry lists 20 T cell receptor beta chains sequenced from one sample in a study of regulatory T cells in long-lasting Graves disease. Specified time point: newly diagnosed GD, antithyroid drugs for less than 3 months. With RNA extracted from PBMCs as input, the TCR library was made. Arm-PCR with iRepertoire HTBI primers amplified the CDR3 regions for these TCR beta libraries. MiXCR was run by TCRdb on the multiplex PCR reads, yielding one entry per CDR3 protein. The sample carries some 460,000 distinct CDR3 sequences, under 20% recorded once. This sample was also put to use in a study of T cells in Graves' hyperthyroidism and ophthalmopathy.

The material was peripheral blood mononuclear cells (PBMCs), obtained at new diagnosis, from a patient treated with antithyroid drugs. The receptors stem from a man in his forties with Graves disease.

This clonotype appeared many times. The V gene is TRBV20-1, the J gene TRBJ2-5, with 9 positions matching TRBD1. V shed 6 bases, J shed 3 bases, and the junction held 8 bases outside the gene matches. The germline V gene encodes CDR1 DFQATT and CDR2 SNEGSKA (reference sequence). The CDR3 covers 14 residues. The CDR3 loop is CSAPIGDREETQYF. For the CDR3, the DNA is TGCAGTGCGCCCATTGGGGACAGGGAAGAGACCCAGTACTTC.

This clonotype has a count of ten or more. At one end the junction does not follow the germline gene, possibly because of a read error. The chain joins TRBV20-1 to TRBJ1-1; 9 bases are shared with TRBD1. The CDR3 sequence is 15 residues long. From germline, CDR1 is DFQATT and CDR2 SNEGSKA (reference sequence). CDR3 bases: TGCAGTGCTAGGGACACAGGGGGCGCGAACCCTGAAGCTTTCTTT. Translated, it gives CSARDTGGANPEAFF.

This chain joins TRBV6-2 or TRBV6-3 and TRBJ2-1, with D possibly TRBD1 on 5 matching bases. V was clipped by 10 bases and J by 5 bases, with 27 bases between them. CDR1 and CDR2 from the germline V gene are MNHEY and SVGEGT. The CDR3 loop spans 17 amino acids. CDR3 nucleotide sequence: TGTGCCACCACCCGACAAGGGGCCTCAAACCACCACAATGAGCAGTTCTTC. Protein sequence: CATTRQGASNHHNEQFF.

This clonotype showed up just a few times. The chain links TRBV12-3 or TRBV12-4 to TRBJ2-7, with D perhaps given as TRBD1 or TRBD2 (5 bases each). V was trimmed by 4 bases and J by 2 bases, leaving 12 bases between them. The CDR3 consists of 14 residues. The CDR3: CASSSGTAAYEQYF. CDR3 DNA sequence: TGTGCCAGCAGTTCGGGGACGGCTGCCTACGAGCAGTACTTC.

With regard to this clonotype: Given a much more abundant clone one base away, this may be a read error. This chain links TRBV10-1 with TRBJ2-7, with 14 bases identical to TRBD2. The germline gives CDR1 WNHNN, CDR2 SYGVQD (reference sequence). The CDR3 loop spans 16 amino acids. CDR3 sequence reads: CANSEGLAGDLVEQYF. For the CDR3, the DNA is TGCGCCAACAGTGAGGGACTAGCGGGAGATCTCGTCGAGCAGTACTTC.

This clonotype has a count of ten or more. The chain couples TRBV3-1 to TRBJ2-1, with a weak D call TRBD2 (6 bases). The CDR3 has 14 amino acids. CDR1 is LGHDT, CDR2 YNNKEL, per germline (reference sequence). Trimming stripped 0 bases from V and 10 bases from J, with 13 bases between. As DNA, the CDR3 is TGTGCCAGCAGCCAAGATCCTAGCGCGGGCGAGCAGTTCTTC. Translating gives CASSQDPSAGEQFF.

The chain links TRBV7-3 to TRBJ2-1, with D maybe TRBD2 (5 bases). The CDR3 has 13 amino acids. Trimming pared 8 bases from V and 6 bases from J, leaving 14 bases between. Germline lookup yields CDR1 SGHTA and CDR2 FQGTGA. The CDR3 protein is CASSEGGSNEQFF. The CDR3 DNA sequence: TGTGCCAGCTCCGAGGGTGGTTCCAATGAGCAGTTCTTC.

This clonotype was counted ten times or more. The V call is TRBV28, the J call TRBJ2-7; 8 nucleotides match TRBD1. CDR3 size: 15 residues. Germline V gives CDR1 MDHEN, CDR2 SYDVKM. Losses at the gene ends were 3 bases for V and 2 bases for J; bases not matched to a gene: 6. The CDR3: CASSFGQGAPYEQYF. CDR3 DNA sequence: TGTGCCAGCAGTTTTGGGCAGGGGGCACCCTACGAGCAGTACTTC.

The table lists this clonotype with many counts. The J gene is TRBJ2-3, the V gene TRBV28; tentative D call: TRBD2 (7 bases). The CDR3 loop spans 16 amino acids. Looked up from germline, CDR1 is MDHEN and CDR2 is SYDVKM. The V end was cut by 7 bases, the J end by 2 bases, with 19 bases between. The DNA of the CDR3 is TGTGCCAGCACCCTCGAGGGGGGACTACACACAGATACGCAGTATTTT. Its translation is CASTLEGGLHTDTQYF.

The table lists this clonotype with a few counts. The chain is built from TRBV7-9 and TRBJ2-2, with D perhaps TRBD2 (5 bases). The CDR3 is 14 amino acids. Trimming left V 8 bases short and J 0 bases short, with 10 bases between. Germline values: CDR1 SEHNR, CDR2 FQNEAQ (reference sequence). CDR3 region: CASEGNTNTGELFF. The DNA of the CDR3 is TGTGCCAGCGAGGGCAACACGAACACCGGGGAGCTGTTTTTT.

This clonotype came up many times. The rearrangement uses TRBV7-2 and TRBJ1-1; no definite D call. CDR3 size: 11 residues. V dropped 7 bases and J dropped 3 bases, with 6 bases sitting between them. Germline assignment: CDR1 SGHTA and CDR2 FQGNSA. CDR3 protein: CASTGYTEAFF. CDR3 coding DNA: TGTGCCAGCACCGGGTACACTGAAGCTTTCTTT.

This clonotype was picked up a small number of times. One end of the junction is discordant with germline, which a read error may explain. This chain uses TRBV5-1 with TRBJ2-1; the match to TRBD2 covers 7 bases. The CDR3 is made up of 15 amino acids. Germline V CDR1 and CDR2: SGHRS, YFSETQ. The CDR3 region is CASSLSLARYNKQFF. The CDR3 DNA follows: TGCGCCAGCAGCTTGTCACTAGCGCGTTACAATAAGCAGTTCTTC.

The chain has TRBV7-3 and TRBJ2-6; 9 bases agree with TRBD2. CDR1 SGHTA and CDR2 FQGTGA come from the germline V gene. The V segment lost 5 bases and the J segment 0 bases; nucleotides outside the gene matches: 14. There are 20 residues in the CDR3. The CDR3 is CASSPQRGGRAISGANVLTF. The CDR3 nucleotides read TGTGCCAGCAGCCCACAACGTGGCGGGAGGGCCATCTCTGGGGCCAACGTCCTGACTTTC.

This clonotype was detected many times. The chain uses TRBV2 and TRBJ2-7; 14 positions agree with TRBD2. The CDR3 runs 15 residues. J lost 4 bases, V lost 7 bases, and 6 bases had no gene match. Germline-derived CDR1 and CDR2 are SNHLY and FYNNEI. The CDR3 reads CASTTGLAGGYEQYF. The DNA of the CDR3 is TGTGCCAGCACTACCGGACTAGCGGGAGGTTACGAGCAGTACTTC.

This clonotype was observed many times. The chain couples TRBV2 to TRBJ2-3; 8 bases agree with TRBD2. The CDR3 spans 15 residues. V shed 0 bases, J shed 5 bases, and the junction held 4 bases outside the gene matches. Germline CDR1 SNHLY, CDR2 FYNNEI. CDR3 protein: CASSEASGKLDTQYF. The CDR3, as DNA: TGTGCCAGCAGTGAAGCTAGCGGGAAGTTAGATACGCAGTATTTT.

This clonotype has only a few counts. The gene calls are TRBV28 and TRBJ1-1; TRBD1 matches at 7 bases. The trim removed 3 bases at V and 3 bases at J, leaving 4 bases unmatched. The germline gives CDR1 MDHEN, CDR2 SYDVKM. This CDR3 comprises 14 residues. CDR3 nucleotides: TGTGCCAGCAGTTTCAGGGGGGCAGACACTGAAGCTTTCTTT. This translates into CASSFRGADTEAFF.

The rearrangement uses TRBV20-1 and TRBJ2-3, with TRBD1 matching over 7 bases. Unmatched junction bases numbered 5, after V lost 3 bases and J lost 2 bases. This CDR3 contains 14 residues. Per germline, CDR1 DFQATT and CDR2 SNEGSKA (reference sequence). The CDR3 coding sequence is TGCAGTGCTAGGCCAGGGGGATACACAGATACGCAGTATTTT. It is translated as CSARPGGYTDTQYF.

This clonotype has just a few counts. This chain joins TRBV6-1 and TRBJ2-3, with 7 nucleotides matching TRBD1. This CDR3 comprises 15 residues. The J segment lost 1 base and the V segment lost 5 bases, leaving 6 bases of the junction unmatched. Germline-derived CDR1 and CDR2 are MNHNS and SASEGT. CDR3 bases: TGTGCCAGCAGTCCAACAGGGGCCCGCACAGATACGCAGTATTTT. It translates to CASSPTGARTDTQYF.

In this sample, this clonotype turned up many times. The chain links TRBV30 to TRBJ1-4; no clear D gene. The CDR3 contains 14 residues. V dropped 1 base and J dropped 0 bases, with 6 bases sitting between them. CDR1 GTSNPN and CDR2 SVGIG come from the germline V gene (reference sequence). CDR3 loop: CAWSGQSTNEKLFF. CDR3 DNA sequence: TGTGCCTGGAGTGGTCAGTCAACTAATGAAAAACTGTTTTTT.

The CDR3 reads CASSFGTNYEQYF. The DNA of the CDR3 is TGTGCCAGCAGCTTCGGGACAAACTACGAGCAGTACTTC. The chain is built from TRBV7-6 and TRBJ2-7; TRBD1 is a possible D gene (6 bases). Per germline, CDR1 SGHVS and CDR2 FNYEAQ. V lost 3 bases and J 3 bases, leaving 9 bases between the germline ends. This CDR3 comprises 13 residues.